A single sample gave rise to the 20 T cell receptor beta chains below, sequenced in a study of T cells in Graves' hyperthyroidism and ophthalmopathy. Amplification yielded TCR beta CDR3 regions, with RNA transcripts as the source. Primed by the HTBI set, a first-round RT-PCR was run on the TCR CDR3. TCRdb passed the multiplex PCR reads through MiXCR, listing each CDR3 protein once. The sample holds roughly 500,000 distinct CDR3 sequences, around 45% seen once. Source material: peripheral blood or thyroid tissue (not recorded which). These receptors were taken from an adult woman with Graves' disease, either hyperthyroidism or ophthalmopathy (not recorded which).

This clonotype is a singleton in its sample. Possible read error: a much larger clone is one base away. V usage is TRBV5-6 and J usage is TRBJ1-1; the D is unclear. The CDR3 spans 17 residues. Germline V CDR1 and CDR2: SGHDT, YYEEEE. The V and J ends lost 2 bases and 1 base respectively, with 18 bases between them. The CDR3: CASSLPYARTQNTEAFF. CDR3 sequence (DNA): TGTGCCAGCAGCTTACCCTATGCCCGCACTCAGAACACTGAAGCTTTCTTT.

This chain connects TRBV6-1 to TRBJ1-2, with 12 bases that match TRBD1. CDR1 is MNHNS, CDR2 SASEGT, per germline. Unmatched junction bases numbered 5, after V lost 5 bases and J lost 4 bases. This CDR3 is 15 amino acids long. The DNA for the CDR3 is TGTGCCAGCAGTCTGGGGACAGGGGGCACCTATGGCTACACCTTC. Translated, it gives CASSLGTGGTYGYTF.

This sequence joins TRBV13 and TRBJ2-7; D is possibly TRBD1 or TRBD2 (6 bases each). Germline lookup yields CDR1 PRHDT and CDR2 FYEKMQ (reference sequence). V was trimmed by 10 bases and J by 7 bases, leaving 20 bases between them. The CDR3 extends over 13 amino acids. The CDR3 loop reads CATERGRYGEQYF. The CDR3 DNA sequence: TGTGCCACTGAAAGGGGGAGGTATGGAGAGCAGTACTTC.

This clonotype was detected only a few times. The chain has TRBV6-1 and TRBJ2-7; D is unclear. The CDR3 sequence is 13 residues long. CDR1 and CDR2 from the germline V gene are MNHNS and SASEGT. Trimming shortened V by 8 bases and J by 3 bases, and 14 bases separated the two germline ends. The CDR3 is CASRAKRGYEQYF. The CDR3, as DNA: TGTGCCAGCCGAGCCAAAAGAGGCTACGAGCAGTACTTC.

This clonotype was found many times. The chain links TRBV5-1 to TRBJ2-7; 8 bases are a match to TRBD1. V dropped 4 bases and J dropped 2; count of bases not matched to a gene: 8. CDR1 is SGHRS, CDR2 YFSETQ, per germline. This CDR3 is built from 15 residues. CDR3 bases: TGCGCCAGCAGCCCAAATCGACAGGGGCCCTACGAGCAGTACTTC. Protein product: CASSPNRQGPYEQYF.

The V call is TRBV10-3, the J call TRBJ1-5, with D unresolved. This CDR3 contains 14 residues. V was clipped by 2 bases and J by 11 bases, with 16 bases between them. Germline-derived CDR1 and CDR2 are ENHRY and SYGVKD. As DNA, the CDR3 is TGTGCCATCAGTGAGAGGGCCCGGCAAGAGACCCAGCATTTT. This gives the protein CAISERARQETQHF.

The CDR3 DNA follows: TGTGCCATCAGGGCTTCAGGGGCCGGGGAAACCCAGTACTTC. Protein: CAIRASGAGETQYF. This chain connects TRBV10-3 to TRBJ2-5; D possibly corresponds to TRBD1 (6 bases). Germline V gene sequence: CDR1 ENHRY, CDR2 SYGVKD. The ends were cut back, 6 bases at V and 8 bases at J, with 19 bases in the middle. The CDR3 consists of 14 residues.

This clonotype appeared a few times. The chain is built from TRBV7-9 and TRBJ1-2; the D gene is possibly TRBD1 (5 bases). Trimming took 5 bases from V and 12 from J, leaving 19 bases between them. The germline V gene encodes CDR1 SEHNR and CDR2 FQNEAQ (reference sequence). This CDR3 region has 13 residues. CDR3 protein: CASSRLTGSGNTF. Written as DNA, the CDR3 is TGTGCCAGCAGCCGACTAACAGGCTCTGGAAACACCTTC.

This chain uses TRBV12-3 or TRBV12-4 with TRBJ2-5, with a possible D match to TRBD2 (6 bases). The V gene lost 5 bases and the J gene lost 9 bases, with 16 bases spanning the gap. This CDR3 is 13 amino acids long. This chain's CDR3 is CASSPLGGQPQYF. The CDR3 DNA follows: TGTGCCAGCAGTCCGTTGGGGGGTCAGCCCCAGTACTTC.

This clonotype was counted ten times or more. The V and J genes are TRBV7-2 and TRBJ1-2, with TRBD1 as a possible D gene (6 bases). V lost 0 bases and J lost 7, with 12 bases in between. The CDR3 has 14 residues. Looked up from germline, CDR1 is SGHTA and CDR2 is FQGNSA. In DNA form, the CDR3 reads TGTGCCAGCAGCTTAGCCTGGGGGGCGAGTGGCTACACCTTC. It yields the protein CASSLAWGASGYTF.

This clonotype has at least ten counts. The CDR3 region has the DNA TGTGCCAGCTCGGACAGGGGCTCTGGAAACACCATATATTTT. Amino acids: CASSDRGSGNTIYF. This chain joins TRBV7-9 and TRBJ1-3, with 9 positions matching TRBD1. Per germline, CDR1 SEHNR and CDR2 FQNEAQ (reference sequence). V was pared by 8 bases and J by 0 bases, with 2 bases of the junction left unmatched. The CDR3 totals 14 residues.

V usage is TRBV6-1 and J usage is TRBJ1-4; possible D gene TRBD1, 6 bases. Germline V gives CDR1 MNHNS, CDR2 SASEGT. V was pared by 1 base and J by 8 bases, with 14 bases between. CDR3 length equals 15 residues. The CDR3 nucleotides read TGTGCCAGCAGTGAAGGATGGGGGGCCGGAGAAAAACTGTTTTTT. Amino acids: CASSEGWGAGEKLFF.

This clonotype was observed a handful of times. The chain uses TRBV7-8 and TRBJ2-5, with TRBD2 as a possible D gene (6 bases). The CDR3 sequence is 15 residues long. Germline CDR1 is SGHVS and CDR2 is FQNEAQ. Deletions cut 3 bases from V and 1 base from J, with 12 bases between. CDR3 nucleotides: TGTGCCAGCAGCTTCAGCGCGGGGTTCCAAGAGACCCAGTACTTC. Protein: CASSFSAGFQETQYF.

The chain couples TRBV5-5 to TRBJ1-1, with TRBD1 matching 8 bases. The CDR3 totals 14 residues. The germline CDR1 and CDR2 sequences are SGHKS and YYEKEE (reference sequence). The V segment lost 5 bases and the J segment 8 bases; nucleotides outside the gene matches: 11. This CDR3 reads CASSSTGGGPEAFF. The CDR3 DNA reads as TGTGCCAGCAGTTCTACAGGGGGAGGCCCGGAAGCTTTCTTT.

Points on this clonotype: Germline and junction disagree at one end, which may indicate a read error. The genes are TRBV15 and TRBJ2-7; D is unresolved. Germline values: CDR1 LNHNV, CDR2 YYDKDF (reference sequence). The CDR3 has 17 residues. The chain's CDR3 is CATSRDPPAPGKREQYF. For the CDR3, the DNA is TGTGCCACCAGCAGAGATCCCCCGGCACCCGGTAAAAGAGAGCAGTACTTT.

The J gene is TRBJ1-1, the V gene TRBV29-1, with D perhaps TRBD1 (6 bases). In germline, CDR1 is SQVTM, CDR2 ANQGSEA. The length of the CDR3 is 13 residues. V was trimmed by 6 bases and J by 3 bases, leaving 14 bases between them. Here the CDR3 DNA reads TGCAGCGTCCACAGGGACTTGTACACTGAAGCTTTCTTT. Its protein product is CSVHRDLYTEAFF.

This CDR3 is CASRVDRFDQPQHF. DNA for the CDR3: TGTGCCAGCAGGGTAGACAGGTTTGATCAGCCCCAGCATTTT. The rearrangement uses TRBV2 and TRBJ1-5, with D possibly matching TRBD1 (6 bases). This CDR3 comprises 14 residues. V dropped 6 bases and J dropped 5 bases, with 14 bases sitting between them. CDR1 is SNHLY, CDR2 FYNNEI, per germline. The full variable domain, completed using reference TRBV2 and TRBJ1-5, is EPEVTQTPSHQVTQMGQEVILRCVPISNHLYFYWYRQILGQKVEFLVSFYNNEISEKSEIFDDQFSVERPDGSNFTLKIRSTKLEDSAMYFCASRVDRFDQPQHFGDGTRLSIL.

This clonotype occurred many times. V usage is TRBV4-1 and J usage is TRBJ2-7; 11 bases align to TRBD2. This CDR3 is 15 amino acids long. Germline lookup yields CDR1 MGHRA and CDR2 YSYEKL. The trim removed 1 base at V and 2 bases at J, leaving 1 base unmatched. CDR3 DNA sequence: TGCGCCAGCAGCCAAGGACTAGCGGGACCCTACGAGCAGTACTTC. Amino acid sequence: CASSQGLAGPYEQYF.

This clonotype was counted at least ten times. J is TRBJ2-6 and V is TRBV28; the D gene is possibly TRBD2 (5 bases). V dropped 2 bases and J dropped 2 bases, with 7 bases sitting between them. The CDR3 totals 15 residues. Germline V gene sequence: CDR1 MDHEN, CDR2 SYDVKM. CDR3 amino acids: CASSLPGTGANVLTF. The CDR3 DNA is TGTGCCAGCAGTTTACCCGGGACTGGGGCCAACGTCCTGACTTTC.

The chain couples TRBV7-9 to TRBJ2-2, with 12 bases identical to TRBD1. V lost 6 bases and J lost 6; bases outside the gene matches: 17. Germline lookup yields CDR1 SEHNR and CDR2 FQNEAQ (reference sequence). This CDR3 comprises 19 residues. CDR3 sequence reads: CASRNPGQGASIEAGELFF. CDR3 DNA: TGTGCCAGCAGAAACCCGGGACAGGGGGCGAGTATAGAGGCCGGGGAGCTGTTTTTT.